The T cell receptor (beta chain) under discussion was sequenced for a study of T cell changes during pregnancy in multiple sclerosis. Only in-frame clones appear in the TCRdb table, and some are missing; sequencing was by immunoSEQ multiplex PCR. The sample yields 60,000 to 65,000 clones, roughly 88% seen once. The V gene end was trimmed by 7 bases and the J gene end by 5 bases; junction bases not matched to a gene: 10. Germline lookup yields CDR1 SGHRS and CDR2 YFSETQ. The CDR3 consists of 15 residues. The sample here was peripheral blood, taken in the second trimester of pregnancy. The sequence came from a female donor in good health, enrolled as a control in a pregnancy study. The gene calls are TRBV5-1 and TRBJ2-5; 11 nucleotides align to TRBD1. CDR3: CASALGQGAWETQYF. Here the CDR3 DNA reads TGCGCCAGCGCCCTCGGACAGGGGGCGTGGGAGACCCAGTACTTC.